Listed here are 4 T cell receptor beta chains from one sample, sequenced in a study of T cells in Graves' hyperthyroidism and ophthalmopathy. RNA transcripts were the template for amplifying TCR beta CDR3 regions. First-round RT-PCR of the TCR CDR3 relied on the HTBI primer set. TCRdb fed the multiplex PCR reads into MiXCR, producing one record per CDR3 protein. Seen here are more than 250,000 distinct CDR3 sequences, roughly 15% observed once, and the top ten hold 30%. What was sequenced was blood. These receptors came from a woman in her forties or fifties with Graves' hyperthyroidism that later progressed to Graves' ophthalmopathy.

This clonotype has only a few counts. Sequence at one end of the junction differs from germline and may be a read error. The chain's CDR3 is CAAGTGGGVPF. DNA of the CDR3: TGTGCAGCAGGGACAGGGGGTGGTGTACCTTTC. The chain is built from TRBV6-1 and TRBJ2-6, with 11 bases aligning to TRBD1. The CDR3 has 11 residues. The germline gives CDR1 MNHNS, CDR2 SASEGT.

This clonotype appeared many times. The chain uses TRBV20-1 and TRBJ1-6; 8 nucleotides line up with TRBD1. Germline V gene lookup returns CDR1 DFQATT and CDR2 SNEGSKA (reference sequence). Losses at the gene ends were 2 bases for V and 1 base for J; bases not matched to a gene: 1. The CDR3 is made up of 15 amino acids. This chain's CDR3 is CSARTGGSYNSPLHF. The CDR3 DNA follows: TGCAGTGCTAGAACAGGGGGTTCCTATAATTCACCCCTCCACTTT.

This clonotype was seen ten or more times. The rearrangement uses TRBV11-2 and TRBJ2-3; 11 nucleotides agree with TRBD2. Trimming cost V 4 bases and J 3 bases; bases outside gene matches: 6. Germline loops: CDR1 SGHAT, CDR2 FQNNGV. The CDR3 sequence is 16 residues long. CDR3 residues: CASSSTGTSGTDTQYF. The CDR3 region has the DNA TGTGCCAGCAGCTCGACCGGGACTAGCGGTACAGATACGCAGTATTTT.

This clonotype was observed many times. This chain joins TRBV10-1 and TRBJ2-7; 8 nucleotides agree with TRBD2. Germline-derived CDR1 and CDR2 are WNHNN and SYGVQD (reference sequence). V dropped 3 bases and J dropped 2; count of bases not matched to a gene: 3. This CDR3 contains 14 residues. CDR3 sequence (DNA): TGCGCCAGCAGTGAAGGAGCGGGAGCCTACGAGCAGTACTTC. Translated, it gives CASSEGAGAYEQYF.